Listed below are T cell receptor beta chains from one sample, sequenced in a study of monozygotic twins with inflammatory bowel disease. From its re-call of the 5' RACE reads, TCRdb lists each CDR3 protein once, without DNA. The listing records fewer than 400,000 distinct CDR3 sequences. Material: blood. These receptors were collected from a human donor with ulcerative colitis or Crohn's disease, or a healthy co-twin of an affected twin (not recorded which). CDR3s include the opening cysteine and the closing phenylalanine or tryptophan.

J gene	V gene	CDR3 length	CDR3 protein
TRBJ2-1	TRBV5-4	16	CASSLDRGTPYNEQFF
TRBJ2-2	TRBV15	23	CATSRAPFSTTGGTEKVTGELFF
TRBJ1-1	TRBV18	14	CASFLLDRDTEAFF
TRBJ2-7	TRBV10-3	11	CAISDGYEQYF
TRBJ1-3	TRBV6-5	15	CASSNLRAIGNTIYF
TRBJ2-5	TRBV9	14	CASSGTSGEETQYF
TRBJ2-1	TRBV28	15	CASSLIGGQGYVQFF
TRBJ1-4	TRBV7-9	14	CASSSSGSSEKLFF
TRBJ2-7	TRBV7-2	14	CASTQRQGSYEQYF
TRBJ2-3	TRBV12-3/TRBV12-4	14	CASSPQVRTDTQYF
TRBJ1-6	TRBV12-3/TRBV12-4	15	CASSYRVAYNSPLHF
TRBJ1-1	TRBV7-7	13	CASSLSLNTEAFF
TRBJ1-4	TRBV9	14	CASSVTGYGEKLFF
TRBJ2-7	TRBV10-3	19	CAISEPTRRGQGFPYEQYF
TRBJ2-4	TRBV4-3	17	CASSPGAGGRAKNIQYF
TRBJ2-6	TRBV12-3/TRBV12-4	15	CTSSLGPTGANVLTF